The 22 T cell receptor beta chains in this list originate from one sample, sequenced in a study of shared clonotypes between healthy human individuals. TCRdb's copy holds only in-frame clones and misses some; the assay was immunoSEQ multiplex PCR. The sample has about 2.3 million clones, more than 80% seen once; the top ten hold 0.3% to 0.4%. Sequencing was carried out using naive CD4+ T cells from PBMCs. The subset is: CD45RA+ positively selected. These receptors were taken from a man between 18 and 35 years old in good health. Some clones in this sample may be carry-over from other donors' samples.

This clone was observed a single time. J is TRBJ2-3 and V is TRBV7-3; D not resolved. The germline CDR1 and CDR2 sequences are SGHTA and FQGTGA. This CDR3 has 14 amino acids. V lost 3 bases to trimming and J lost 1 base, with 8 bases between them. The CDR3 loop reads CASSFGPGTDTQYF. The CDR3 region has the DNA TGTGCCAGCAGCTTTGGGCCGGGCACAGATACGCAGTATTTT.

J is TRBJ2-2 and V is TRBV5-1; 11 bases agree with TRBD1. The CDR3 loop spans 15 amino acids. Per germline, CDR1 SGHRS and CDR2 YFSETQ. The V segment lost 6 bases and the J segment 5 bases; nucleotides outside the gene matches: 6. The CDR3 coding sequence is TGCGCCAGCATGTCCCGGGACAGGGGGACCGGGGAGCTGTTTTTT. Protein product: CASMSRDRGTGELFF.

The chain links TRBV28 to TRBJ2-1; 7 positions match TRBD1. Germline CDR1 MDHEN, CDR2 SYDVKM. The CDR3 spans 17 residues. Losses at the gene ends were 5 bases for V and 1 base for J; bases not matched to a gene: 11. The CDR3 nucleotides read TGTGCCAGCAGTCCCGGGACAGTCTATACTTCCTACAATGAGCAGTTCTTC. Translating gives CASSPGTVYTSYNEQFF.

The J gene is TRBJ2-2, the V gene TRBV18; 7 positions match TRBD2. This CDR3 region has 19 residues. Germline V CDR1 and CDR2: KGHSH, LQKENI. J gave up 0 bases and V 1 base, and 11 bases lay outside the gene matches. The DNA for the CDR3 is TGTGCCAGCTCACCACTTTACACGGGAGGTAACTCGAACACCGGGGAGCTGTTTTTT. The encoded protein is CASSPLYTGGNSNTGELFF.

The chain recombines TRBV5-1 with TRBJ2-7, with TRBD1 matching over 9 bases. In germline, CDR1 is SGHRS, CDR2 YFSETQ. Losses at the gene ends were 4 bases for V and 5 bases for J; bases not matched to a gene: 7. CDR3 size: 14 residues. CDR3 residues: CASSPQGAPDEQYF. CDR3 nucleotides: TGCGCCAGCAGCCCACAGGGGGCGCCTGACGAGCAGTACTTC.

CDR3 protein: CASSLVWVAGANVLTF. The CDR3 DNA sequence: TGTGCCAGCAGCTTAGTGTGGGTCGCTGGGGCCAACGTCCTGACTTTC. The genes are TRBV11-2 and TRBJ2-6; D is ambiguous. The CDR3 is made up of 16 amino acids. Germline V gene lookup returns CDR1 SGHAT and CDR2 FQNNGV. V lost 1 base and J lost 2, with 9 bases in between.

This clone was found once. The CDR3 DNA sequence: TGTGCCAGCAGTTTAGGAGGCGGGAGTTGGACTGAGCAGTTCTTC. Its translation: CASSLGGGSWTEQFF. The chain uses TRBV28 and TRBJ2-1, with 7 bases identical to TRBD2. The germline V gene encodes CDR1 MDHEN and CDR2 SYDVKM. The CDR3 contains 15 residues. The ends lost 2 bases at V and 9 bases at J; junction bases unmatched: 10.

The gene calls are TRBV7-8 and TRBJ2-7; 8 bases match TRBD1. Trimming removed 5 bases from V and 0 bases from J; junction bases left unmatched: 9. This CDR3 region has 16 residues. Germline CDR1 is SGHVS and CDR2 is FQNEAQ. The CDR3 bases are TGTGCCAGCAGCCCCATGGGACAGGAGAGCTCCTACGAGCAGTACTTC. Translation gives CASSPMGQESSYEQYF.

CDR3 sequence: CASSSPGQFPTTDYGYTF. The CDR3 nucleotides read TGCGCCAGCAGCTCCCCGGGACAGTTCCCTACTACGGACTATGGCTACACCTTC. The rearrangement links TRBV5-1 to TRBJ1-2; 7 nucleotides agree with TRBD1. CDR1 SGHRS and CDR2 YFSETQ come from the germline V gene. V shed 3 bases and J 3 bases; nucleotides not matched to a gene: 17. This CDR3 is built from 18 residues.

V is TRBV5-1 and J is TRBJ2-1; D gene ambiguous. V was clipped by 3 bases and J by 4 bases, with 17 bases between them. The CDR3 spans 16 residues. Per germline, CDR1 SGHRS and CDR2 YFSETQ. The CDR3 bases are TGCGCCAGCAGCTCAAGTCCCTCATTCATATACAATGAGCAGTTCTTC. Its protein is CASSSSPSFIYNEQFF.

The rearrangement uses TRBV6-5 and TRBJ2-7; weak D call: TRBD2 (6 bases). The CDR3 contains 15 residues. Trimming shortened V by 2 bases and J by 0 bases, and 11 bases separated the two germline ends. The germline CDR1 and CDR2 sequences are MNHEY and SVGAGI. CDR3 sequence reads: CASSYRWDFSYEQYF. The CDR3 bases are TGTGCCAGCAGTTACAGGTGGGACTTCTCCTACGAGCAGTACTTC.

The J gene is TRBJ1-5, the V gene TRBV4-1; no reliable D call. Trimming pared 0 bases from V and 9 bases from J, leaving 12 bases between. The germline V gene encodes CDR1 MGHRA and CDR2 YSYEKL. The CDR3 extends over 14 amino acids. CDR3 loop: CASSQDPDWRPQHF. CDR3 DNA: TGCGCCAGCAGCCAAGACCCGGACTGGAGGCCCCAGCATTTT.

As concerns this clone: Other nucleotide sequences in the sample specify the same CDR3. The chain couples TRBV20-1 to TRBJ2-5; no clear D. CDR1 is DFQATT and CDR2 is SNEGSKA in the germline V gene (reference sequence). Trimming stripped 3 bases from V and 5 bases from J, with 7 bases between. This CDR3 is built from 11 residues. The chain's CDR3 is CSASGAETQYF. DNA for the CDR3: TGCAGTGCTAGTGGCGCGGAGACCCAGTACTTC.

This clone was observed a single time. V is TRBV28 and J is TRBJ2-1, with D possibly TRBD2 on 6 matching bases. V gave up 8 bases and J gave up 7 bases, with 24 bases separating them. Germline V gene data show CDR1 as MDHEN and CDR2 as SYDVKM. The CDR3 runs to 16 residues. CDR3 sequence reads: CASGGTRRALGNEQFF. The DNA for the CDR3 is TGTGCCAGCGGGGGGACGAGGAGGGCCCTCGGGAATGAGCAGTTCTTC.

In its sample, this clone was seen once. The chain carries TRBV7-2 and TRBJ2-5; D may match TRBD1 or TRBD2 (5 bases each). Trimming shortened V by 7 bases and J by 5 bases, and 8 bases separated the two germline ends. Germline-derived CDR1 and CDR2 are SGHTA and FQGNSA. This CDR3 spans 11 amino acids. DNA of the CDR3: TGTGCCAGCACCTGGGGGGAGACCCAGTACTTC. Translated: CASTWGETQYF.

The chain links TRBV2 to TRBJ2-5; a weak D match, TRBD1 (6 bases). V was clipped by 7 bases and J by 2 bases, with 8 bases between them. Germline V gives CDR1 SNHLY, CDR2 FYNNEI. This CDR3 has 12 residues. The CDR3 sequence: CASTGAQETQYF. Here the CDR3 DNA reads TGTGCCAGCACAGGGGCACAAGAGACCCAGTACTTC.

Worth noting for this clone: The same CDR3 is also encoded by other DNA sequences in this sample. J is TRBJ2-1 and V is TRBV5-6; 7 bases are a match to TRBD2. This CDR3 spans 15 amino acids. V gave up 0 bases and J gave up 0 bases; unmatched junction bases: 0. Germline assignment: CDR1 SGHDT and CDR2 YYEEEE. Written as DNA, the CDR3 is TGTGCCAGCAGCTTGGGCGGGAGCTCCTACAATGAGCAGTTCTTC. Protein sequence: CASSLGGSSYNEQFF.

This clone has only one observation. The gene calls are TRBV10-3 and TRBJ1-1; weak D call: TRBD1 (5 bases). With 3 bases removed from V and 4 bases from J, the gap between germline ends came to 9 bases. CDR3 length: 13 residues. In germline, CDR1 is ENHRY, CDR2 SYGVKD. The CDR3 spells CAISDFRGTEAFF. The CDR3 DNA reads TGTGCCATCAGTGATTTTAGGGGCACTGAAGCTTTCTTT.

V usage is TRBV9 and J usage is TRBJ2-5, with TRBD1 as a possible D gene (6 bases). The ends were cut back, 3 bases at V and 5 bases at J, with 11 bases in the middle. Germline CDR1 is SGDLS and CDR2 is YYNGEE. The CDR3 loop spans 13 amino acids. CDR3 DNA: TGTGCCAGCAGCGATGTCCAGGGGGAGACCCAGTACTTC. Protein: CASSDVQGETQYF.

As regards this clone: Other DNA sequences of this sample code for an identical CDR3. The V call is TRBV9, the J call TRBJ1-1; a weak D match, TRBD1 (5 bases). The CDR3 has 14 amino acids. In germline, CDR1 is SGDLS, CDR2 YYNGEE. V was clipped by 2 bases and J by 0 bases, with 8 bases between them. The CDR3 bases are TGTGCCAGCAGCGTTAGGGGATTGAACACTGAAGCTTTCTTT. Its translation: CASSVRGLNTEAFF. The whole variable domain, remainder taken from reference TRBV9 and TRBJ1-1, is DSGVTQTPKHLITATGQRVTLRCSPRSGDLSVYWYQQSLDQGLQFLIQYYNGEERAKGNILERFSAQQFPDLHSELNLSSLELGDSALYFCASSVRGLNTEAFFGQGTRLTVV.

The chain links TRBV5-1 to TRBJ2-2; D gene unclear. Germline-derived CDR1 and CDR2 are SGHRS and YFSETQ. The germline V and J ends were trimmed by 0 bases and 6 bases, with 12 bases remaining between them. The CDR3 has 15 residues. CDR3 in DNA: TGCGCCAGCAGCTTGGGGGTCTCAGGCGCCGGGGAGCTGTTTTTT. This gives the protein CASSLGVSGAGELFF. Full variable domain (remainder filled in from reference TRBV5-1 and TRBJ2-2): KAGVTQTPRYLIKTRGQQVTLSCSPISGHRSVSWYQQTPGQGLQFLFEYFSETQRNKGNFPGRFSGRQFSNSRSEMNVSTLELGDSALYLCASSLGVSGAGELFFGEGSRLTVL.

The chain is built from TRBV30 and TRBJ2-7; D is possibly TRBD1 (5 bases). The CDR3 contains 14 residues. The V end lost 3 bases, the J end lost 4 bases, and 16 bases lay between the germline ends. Germline V gene lookup returns CDR1 GTSNPN and CDR2 SVGIG (reference sequence). CDR3 sequence: CAWRRWGREYEQYF. The CDR3 coding sequence is TGTGCCTGGAGGAGGTGGGGCAGAGAATACGAGCAGTACTTC. Full variable domain (missing parts from reference TRBV30 and TRBJ2-7): SQTIHQWPATLVQPVGSPLSLECTVEGTSNPNLYWYRQAAGRGLQLLFYSVGIGQISSEVPQNLSASRPQDRQFILSSKKLLLSDSGFYLCAWRRWGREYEQYFGPGTRLTVT.